Listed here are 23 T cell receptor beta chains from one sample, sequenced in a study of early T cells in non-severe SARS-CoV-2 infection. TCRdb analysed the 5' RACE reads with MiXCR anew, one entry per CDR3 protein. The sample has 35,000 to 55,000 distinct CDR3 sequences; about 6% are singletons. The source material was whole blood, sampled at baseline. All receptors derive from an adult who was a healthcare worker with PCR-confirmed SARS-CoV-2 infection or an uninfected control (not recorded which).

The table lists this clonotype with many counts. This rearrangement joins TRBV7-9 to TRBJ2-5; D remains unclear. Germline assignment: CDR1 SEHNR and CDR2 FQNEAQ (reference sequence). There are 14 residues in the CDR3. V shed 2 bases and J shed 1 base, with 8 bases lying between them. CDR3 amino acids: CASSLPPRQETQYF. The CDR3 DNA sequence: TGTGCCAGCAGCTTACCGCCCCGCCAAGAGACCCAGTACTTC.

This clonotype has only a few counts. This CDR3 reads CASSLVTGEKTQYF. CDR3 bases: TGTGCCAGCAGCTTGGTGACAGGGGAAAAGACCCAGTACTTC. This chain joins TRBV5-6 and TRBJ2-5; TRBD1 matches at 8 bases. V trimming: 0 bases; J trimming: 6 bases; junction bases outside the gene matches: 4. This CDR3 comprises 14 residues. Germline-derived CDR1 and CDR2 are SGHDT and YYEEEE.

This clonotype was recorded a few times. The rearrangement joins TRBV3-1 to TRBJ2-2, with D hard to call. The CDR3 is made up of 18 amino acids. Deletions cut 3 bases from V and 6 bases from J, with 23 bases between. Germline CDR1 is LGHDT and CDR2 is YNNKEL (reference sequence). Here the CDR3 reads CASSQFDARGTWSGELFF. CDR3 coding DNA: TGTGCCAGCAGCCAGTTCGACGCGAGAGGAACTTGGTCCGGGGAGCTGTTTTTT.

This clonotype was recorded many times. The chain is built from TRBV19 and TRBJ1-1; TRBD1 matches 10 bases. CDR3 size: 16 residues. Germline values: CDR1 LNHDA, CDR2 SQIVND (reference sequence). V lost 6 bases, J lost 6 bases, and 13 bases stayed unmatched. CDR3 DNA sequence: TGTGCCAGTAGCCTGAGACAGGGGGCGCAAGCTTCTGAAGCTTTCTTT. Its protein product is CASSLRQGAQASEAFF.

This clonotype was detected ten times or more. The chain combines TRBV7-9 with TRBJ1-1; D uncertain. Germline V CDR1 and CDR2: SEHNR, FQNEAQ (reference sequence). V shed 1 base and J shed 6 bases, with 12 bases lying between them. The CDR3 consists of 14 residues. CDR3 bases: TGTGCCAGCAGCTTAGATTCGGGCCTCGCTGAAGCTTTCTTT. Translated: CASSLDSGLAEAFF.

In DNA, the CDR3 is TGTGCCAGCAGCAACTTTCCGGGACAGGGAAGTCAGCCCCAGCATTTT. Its translation is CASSNFPGQGSQPQHF. The rearrangement joins TRBV6-2 or TRBV6-3 to TRBJ1-5, with 9 bases aligning to TRBD1. The V gene end was trimmed by 6 bases and the J gene end by 6 bases; junction bases not matched to a gene: 12. Germline V gives CDR1 MNHEY, CDR2 SVGEGT. CDR3 length: 16 amino acids.

This clonotype occurred many times. J is TRBJ2-1 and V is TRBV15; tentative D call: TRBD1 (6 bases). V dropped 7 bases and J dropped 5 bases, with 18 bases sitting between them. This CDR3 contains 15 residues. CDR1 and CDR2 from the germline V gene are LNHNV and YYDKDF (reference sequence). The CDR3 loop is CATNDRTAYHNEQFF. Written as DNA, the CDR3 is TGTGCCACCAATGATAGGACAGCCTATCACAATGAGCAGTTCTTC.

This clonotype was observed at least ten times. The genes are TRBV14 and TRBJ2-1; D gene unclear. Deletions cut 7 bases from V and 5 bases from J, with 12 bases between. Germline lookup yields CDR1 SGHDN and CDR2 FVKESK. CDR3 length: 13 residues. CDR3 residues: CASTTNTNNEQFF. In DNA form, the CDR3 reads TGTGCCAGCACCACAAATACGAACAATGAGCAGTTCTTC.

In this sample, this clonotype turned up many times. The chain joins TRBV7-2 to TRBJ2-1; TRBD1 is a possible D gene (5 bases). CDR1 and CDR2 from the germline V gene are SGHTA and FQGNSA. V was trimmed by 1 base and J by 1 base, leaving 5 bases between them. The CDR3 has 14 amino acids. Here the CDR3 reads CASSLEGSYNEQFF. DNA for the CDR3: TGTGCCAGCAGCTTAGAGGGGTCCTACAATGAGCAGTTCTTC.

This clonotype was observed a handful of times. The CDR3 DNA is TGTGCCAGCACTTCGGGGACCGACAAGACCCAGTACTTC. Translation gives CASTSGTDKTQYF. J is TRBJ2-5 and V is TRBV28, with D tentatively TRBD1 or TRBD2 (5 bases each). Trimming took 7 bases from V and 6 from J, leaving 15 bases between them. CDR1 is MDHEN and CDR2 is SYDVKM in the germline V gene. The CDR3 has 13 residues. Complete variable domain (other parts from reference TRBV28 and TRBJ2-5): DVKVTQSSRYLVKRTGEKVFLECVQDMDHENMFWYRQDPGLGLRLIYFSYDVKMKEKGDIPEGYSVSREKKERFSLILESASTNQTSMYLCASTSGTDKTQYFGPGTRLLVL.

The chain carries TRBV2 and TRBJ1-1; D gene ambiguous. Trimming cost V 4 bases and J 4 bases, with 10 bases left between them. Germline lookup yields CDR1 SNHLY and CDR2 FYNNEI. The CDR3 extends over 13 amino acids. This CDR3 reads CASSVSSGTEAFF. The CDR3 DNA reads TGTGCCAGCAGTGTTAGTTCGGGCACTGAAGCTTTCTTT.

A few counts support this clonotype. This chain connects TRBV11-2 to TRBJ1-1; D gene ambiguous. V was pared by 5 bases and J by 3 bases, with 4 bases between. Per the germline V gene, CDR1 is SGHAT and CDR2 is FQNNGV. This CDR3 has 11 residues. The CDR3 DNA reads TGTGCCAGCAGCAAGCACACTGAAGCTTTCTTT. Its translation is CASSKHTEAFF.

This clonotype has at least ten counts. The J gene is TRBJ2-7, the V gene TRBV20-1, with a tentative D call TRBD1 (6 bases). V shed 6 bases and J shed 0 bases, with 12 bases lying between them. There are 13 residues in the CDR3. CDR1 is DFQATT, CDR2 SNEGSKA, per germline (reference sequence). CDR3 sequence: CSAPSDSSYEQYF. For the CDR3, the DNA is TGCAGTGCCCCATCGGACAGCTCCTACGAGCAGTACTTC.

There are a few counts of this clonotype. The rearrangement joins TRBV27 to TRBJ2-2; 11 bases match TRBD2. The CDR3 has 17 amino acids. Germline V CDR1 and CDR2: MNHEY, SMNVEV (reference sequence). The ends lost 5 bases at V and 2 bases at J; junction bases unmatched: 7. The DNA of the CDR3 is TGTGCCAGCAGTAGCTACGGGACTAGCGGCAACACCGGGGAGCTGTTTTTT. Protein: CASSSYGTSGNTGELFF.

There are many counts of this clonotype. The J gene is TRBJ2-3, the V gene TRBV7-2, with D perhaps matching TRBD1 or TRBD2 (6 bases each). Germline CDR1 reads SGHTA; CDR2 reads FQGNSA. The CDR3 loop spans 14 amino acids. Trimming took off 6 bases at V and 5 bases at J, with 15 bases between the two ends. The CDR3 loop is CASRLEGRGDTQYF. DNA for the CDR3: TGTGCCAGCAGGCTGGAGGGCAGGGGAGATACGCAGTATTTT.

This clonotype was observed many times. This chain links TRBV7-3 with TRBJ1-1; D unclear. Germline V CDR1 and CDR2: SGHTA, FQGTGA. The CDR3 loop spans 13 amino acids. The germline V and J ends were trimmed by 3 bases and 2 bases, with 7 bases remaining between them. CDR3 loop: CASSLVPNTEAFF. CDR3 DNA: TGTGCCAGCAGCTTGGTCCCAAACACTGAAGCTTTCTTT.

Many counts were recorded for this clonotype. V usage is TRBV6-2 or TRBV6-3 and J usage is TRBJ2-1; D ambiguous. Trimming cost V 5 bases and J 4 bases, with 9 bases left between them. Per germline, CDR1 MNHEY and CDR2 SVGEGT. There are 13 residues in the CDR3. In nucleotides, the CDR3 is TGTGCCAGCAGTCCTGGGCTATACAATGAGCAGTTCTTC. Translating gives CASSPGLYNEQFF.

A few counts support this clonotype. This rearrangement joins TRBV12-2 to TRBJ1-1; the table's D call TRBD1 went unverified against the DNA. TRBV12-2 is marked as a pseudogene. The CDR3 covers 14 residues. CDR3: CASRSLRVEGEAFF. The CDR3 DNA is TGTGCAAGTCGCTCCCTCAGGGTAGAGGGTGAAGCTTTCTTT.

V is TRBV12-3 or TRBV12-4 and J is TRBJ1-5; D is possibly TRBD1 (6 bases). Trimming removed 5 bases at V and 5 bases at J, with 19 bases between. The CDR3 has 16 residues. The CDR3 DNA reads as TGTGCCAGCAGTCCGGCAGGGGACGGGGGTCATCAGCCCCAGCATTTT. Residues: CASSPAGDGGHQPQHF.

This clonotype has more than one count but fewer than ten. V is TRBV4-2 and J is TRBJ2-5; D unclear. The germline V gene has CDR1 LGHNA and CDR2 YNFKEQ. Trimming cost V 0 bases and J 3 bases, with 14 bases left between them. This CDR3 is built from 16 residues. This chain's CDR3 is CASSQDGNRPEETQYF. The CDR3 DNA is TGTGCCAGCAGCCAAGATGGGAACAGACCTGAAGAGACCCAGTACTTC.

This clonotype has ten or more counts. V is TRBV7-2 and J is TRBJ2-5; the D gene is possibly TRBD2 (6 bases). Trimming took off 7 bases at V and 5 bases at J, with 14 bases between the two ends. This CDR3 comprises 13 residues. Germline V gene sequence: CDR1 SGHTA, CDR2 FQGNSA. The CDR3, as DNA: TGTGCCAGCACCCAACTAGCTTATGAGACCCAGTACTTC. The encoded protein is CASTQLAYETQYF.

This clonotype has ten or more counts. This rearrangement joins TRBV7-9 to TRBJ2-3; D remains unclear. From germline, CDR1 is SEHNR and CDR2 FQNEAQ (reference sequence). Trimming left V 5 bases short and J 6 bases short, with 12 bases between. The CDR3 runs to 13 residues. This CDR3 is CASSPRSGDTQYF. The CDR3 coding sequence is TGTGCCAGCAGCCCCCGTAGTGGGGATACGCAGTATTTT.

This clonotype was seen ten or more times. The V and J genes are TRBV7-3 and TRBJ2-3, with D maybe TRBD2 (5 bases). Germline loops: CDR1 SGHTA, CDR2 FQGTGA. The CDR3 extends over 15 amino acids. Trimming shortened V by 1 base and J by 5 bases, and 13 bases separated the two germline ends. CDR3 amino acids: CASSLSPPDLDTQYF. The CDR3 region has the DNA TGTGCCAGCAGCTTAAGTCCTCCGGACTTAGATACGCAGTATTTT.